These 4 T cell receptor beta chains were all obtained from the same sample, sequenced in a study of identical twins. TCRdb redid the calling of the 5' RACE reads with MiXCR, one entry per CDR3 protein. The profile shows 300,000 to 400,000 distinct CDR3 sequences, roughly an eighth of them singletons. The sample was also reused in another study, on yellow fever vaccine responses in identical twins.

Sequenced: CD8+ T cells sorted from blood. The receptor set was obtained from a woman under 30 in good health.

This clonotype appeared many times. This chain links TRBV7-9 with TRBJ1-4; 8 positions match TRBD1. With V trimmed by 5 bases and J by 7 bases, 9 bases remained unmatched. From germline, CDR1 is SEHNR and CDR2 FQNEAQ (reference sequence). This CDR3 is built from 15 residues. CDR3 DNA: TGTGCCAGCAGCCTCGACAGGGGAAGCGGTGAAAAACTGTTTTTT. It encodes CASSLDRGSGEKLFF.

In this sample, this clonotype turned up many times. The chain links TRBV7-9 to TRBJ2-1; 7 bases line up with TRBD2. Trimming cost V 2 bases and J 5 bases; bases outside gene matches: 6. This CDR3 has 15 amino acids. Germline CDR1 and CDR2: SEHNR and FQNEAQ (reference sequence). The CDR3 region is CASSLLAGVDNEQFF. The DNA of the CDR3 is TGTGCCAGCAGCTTACTGGCGGGGGTCGACAATGAGCAGTTCTTC.

The CDR3 loop is CASSYHNRESDYGYTF. In DNA, the CDR3 is TGTGCCAGCAGCTACCACAACCGGGAAAGTGACTATGGCTACACCTTC. V usage is TRBV7-8 and J usage is TRBJ1-2, with D unclear. The ends were cut back, 4 bases at V and 3 bases at J, with 18 bases in the middle. The CDR3 spans 16 residues. Germline CDR1 SGHVS, CDR2 FQNEAQ.

This clonotype was observed a handful of times. V gene TRBV28 combines with J gene TRBJ2-1; the D gene is possibly TRBD1 (5 bases). Trimming shortened V by 6 bases and J by 5 bases, and 14 bases separated the two germline ends. Germline V gene sequence: CDR1 MDHEN, CDR2 SYDVKM. The CDR3 has 14 residues. The CDR3 reads CASSQLGANNEQFF. The CDR3 DNA follows: TGTGCCAGCAGCCAGCTAGGGGCCAACAATGAGCAGTTCTTC.